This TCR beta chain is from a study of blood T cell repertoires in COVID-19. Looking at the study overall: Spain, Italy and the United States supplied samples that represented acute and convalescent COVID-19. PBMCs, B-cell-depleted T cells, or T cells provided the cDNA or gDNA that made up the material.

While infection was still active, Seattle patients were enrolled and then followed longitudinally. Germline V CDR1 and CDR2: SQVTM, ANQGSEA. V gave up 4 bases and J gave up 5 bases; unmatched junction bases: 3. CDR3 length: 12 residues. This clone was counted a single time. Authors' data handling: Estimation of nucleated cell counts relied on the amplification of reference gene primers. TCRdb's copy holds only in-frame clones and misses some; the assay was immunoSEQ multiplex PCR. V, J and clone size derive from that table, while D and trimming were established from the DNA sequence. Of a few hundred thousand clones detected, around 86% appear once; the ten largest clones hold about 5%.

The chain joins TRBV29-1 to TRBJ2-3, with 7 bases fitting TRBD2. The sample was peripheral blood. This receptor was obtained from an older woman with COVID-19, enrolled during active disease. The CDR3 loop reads CSVGGGRDTQYF. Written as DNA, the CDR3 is TGCAGCGTTGGGGGCGGGAGAGATACGCAGTATTTT.